The present TCR beta chain was sequenced within a study of blood T cell repertoires in COVID-19. Generated by immunoSEQ multiplex PCR, the TCRdb table keeps only in-frame clones and is missing some. This table has some 90,000 clones, roughly nine tenths appearing once. The germline V gene encodes CDR1 SGDLS and CDR2 YYNGEE. This CDR3 region has 16 residues. With V trimmed by 2 bases and J by 7 bases, 7 bases remained unmatched. What was sequenced was peripheral blood. The receptor was derived from a man over 45 with acute or convalescent COVID-19. The chain carries TRBV9 and TRBJ2-2, with TRBD2 matching over 11 bases. CDR3 nucleotides: TGTGCCAGCAGCGTTCCTAGCGGGGGGAATATCGGGGAGCTGTTTTTT. It specifies CASSVPSGGNIGELFF.